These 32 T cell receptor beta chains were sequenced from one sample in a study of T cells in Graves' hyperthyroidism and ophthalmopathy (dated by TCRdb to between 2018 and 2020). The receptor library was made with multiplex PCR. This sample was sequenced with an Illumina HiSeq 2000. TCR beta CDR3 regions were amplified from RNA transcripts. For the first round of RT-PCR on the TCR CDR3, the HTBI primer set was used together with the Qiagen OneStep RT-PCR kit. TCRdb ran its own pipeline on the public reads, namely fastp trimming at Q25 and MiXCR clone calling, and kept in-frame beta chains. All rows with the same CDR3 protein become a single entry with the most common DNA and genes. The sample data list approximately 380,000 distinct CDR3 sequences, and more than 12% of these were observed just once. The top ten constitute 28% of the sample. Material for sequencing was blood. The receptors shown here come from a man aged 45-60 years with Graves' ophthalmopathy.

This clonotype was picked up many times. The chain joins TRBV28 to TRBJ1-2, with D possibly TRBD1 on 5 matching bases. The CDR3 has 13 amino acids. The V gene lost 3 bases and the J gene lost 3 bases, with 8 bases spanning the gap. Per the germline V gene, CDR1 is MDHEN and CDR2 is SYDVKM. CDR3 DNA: TGTGCCAGCAGTTTTGCAGGGTACTATGGCTACACCTTC. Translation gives CASSFAGYYGYTF.

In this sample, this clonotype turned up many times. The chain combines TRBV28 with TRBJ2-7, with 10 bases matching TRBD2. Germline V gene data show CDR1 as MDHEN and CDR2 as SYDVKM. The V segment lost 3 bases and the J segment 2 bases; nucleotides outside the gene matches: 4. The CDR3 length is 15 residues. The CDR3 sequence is CASSLVAGGTYEQYF. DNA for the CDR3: TGTGCCAGCAGTTTGGTAGCGGGAGGAACCTACGAGCAGTACTTC.

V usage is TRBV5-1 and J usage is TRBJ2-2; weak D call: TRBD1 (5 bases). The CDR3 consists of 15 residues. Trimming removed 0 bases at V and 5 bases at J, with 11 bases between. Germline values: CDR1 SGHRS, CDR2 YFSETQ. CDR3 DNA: TGCGCCAGCAGCTTGGGTGCGCAGGGAACCGGGGAGCTGTTTTTT. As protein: CASSLGAQGTGELFF. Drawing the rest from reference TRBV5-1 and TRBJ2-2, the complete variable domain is KAGVTQTPRYLIKTRGQQVTLSCSPISGHRSVSWYQQTPGQGLQFLFEYFSETQRNKGNFPGRFSGRQFSNSRSEMNVSTLELGDSALYLCASSLGAQGTGELFFGEGSRLTVL.

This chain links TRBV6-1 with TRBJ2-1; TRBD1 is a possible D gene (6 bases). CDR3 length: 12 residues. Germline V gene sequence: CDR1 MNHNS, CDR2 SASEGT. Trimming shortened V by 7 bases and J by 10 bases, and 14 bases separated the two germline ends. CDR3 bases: TGTGCCAGCACCAGGGGAAGTGGCGAGCAGTTCTTC. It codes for CASTRGSGEQFF.

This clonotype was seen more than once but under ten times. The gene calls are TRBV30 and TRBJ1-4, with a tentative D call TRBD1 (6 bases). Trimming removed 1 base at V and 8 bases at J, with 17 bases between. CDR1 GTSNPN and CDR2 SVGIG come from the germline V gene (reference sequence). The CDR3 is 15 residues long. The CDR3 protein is CAWSGPTGFLEKLFF. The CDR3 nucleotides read TGTGCCTGGAGTGGCCCGACAGGCTTTCTGGAAAAACTGTTTTTT.

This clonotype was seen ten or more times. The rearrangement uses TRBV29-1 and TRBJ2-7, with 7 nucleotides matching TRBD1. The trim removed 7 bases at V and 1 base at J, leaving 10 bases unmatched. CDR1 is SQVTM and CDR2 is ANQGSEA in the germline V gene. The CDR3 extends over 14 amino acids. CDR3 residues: CSALGQTSSYEQYF. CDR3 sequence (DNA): TGCAGCGCCTTGGGACAGACCTCTTCCTACGAGCAGTACTTC.

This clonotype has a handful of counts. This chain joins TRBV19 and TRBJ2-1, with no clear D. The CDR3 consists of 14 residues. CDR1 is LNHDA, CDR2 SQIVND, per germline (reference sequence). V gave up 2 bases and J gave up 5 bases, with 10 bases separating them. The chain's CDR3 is CASSILRTNNEQFF. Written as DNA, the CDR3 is TGTGCCAGTAGTATACTTCGGACGAACAATGAGCAGTTCTTC.

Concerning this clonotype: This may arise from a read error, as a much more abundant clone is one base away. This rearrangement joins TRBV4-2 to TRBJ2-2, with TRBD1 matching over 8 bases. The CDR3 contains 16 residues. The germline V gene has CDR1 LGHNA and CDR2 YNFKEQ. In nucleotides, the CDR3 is TGTGCCAGCAGCCCACCAGCCGGACAGGGTCTCGGGGAGCTGGTTTTT. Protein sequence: CASSPPAGQGLGELVF.

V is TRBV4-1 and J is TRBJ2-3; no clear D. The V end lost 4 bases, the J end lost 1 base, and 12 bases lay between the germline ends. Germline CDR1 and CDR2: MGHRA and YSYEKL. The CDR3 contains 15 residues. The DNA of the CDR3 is TGCGCCAGCAGCCTCGTCGTCTTTGGCACAGATACGCAGTATTTT. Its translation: CASSLVVFGTDTQYF.

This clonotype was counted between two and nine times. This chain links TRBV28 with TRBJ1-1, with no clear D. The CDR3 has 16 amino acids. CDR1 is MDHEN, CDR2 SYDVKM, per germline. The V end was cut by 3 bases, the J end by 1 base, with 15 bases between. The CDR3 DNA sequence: TGTGCCAGCAGTTTTACGGGGATTCTGCAGAACACTGAAGCTTTCTTT. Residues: CASSFTGILQNTEAFF. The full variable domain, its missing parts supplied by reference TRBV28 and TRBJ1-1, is DVKVTQSSRYLVKRTGEKVFLECVQDMDHENMFWYRQDPGLGLRLIYFSYDVKMKEKGDIPEGYSVSREKKERFSLILESASTNQTSMYLCASSFTGILQNTEAFFGQGTRLTVV.

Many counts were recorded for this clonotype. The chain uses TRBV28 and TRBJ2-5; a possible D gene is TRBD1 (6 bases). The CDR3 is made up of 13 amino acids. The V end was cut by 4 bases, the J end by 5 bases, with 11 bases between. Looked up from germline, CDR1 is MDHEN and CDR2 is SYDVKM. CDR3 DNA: TGTGCCAGCAGTTGGGGGCTTGGGGAGACCCAGTACTTC. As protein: CASSWGLGETQYF.

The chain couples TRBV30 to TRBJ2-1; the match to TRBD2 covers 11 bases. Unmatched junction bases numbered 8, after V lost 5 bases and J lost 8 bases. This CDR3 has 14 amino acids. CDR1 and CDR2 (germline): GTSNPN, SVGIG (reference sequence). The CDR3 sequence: CAWASSGGWDEQFF. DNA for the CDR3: TGTGCCTGGGCCTCTAGCGGGGGGTGGGATGAGCAGTTCTTC.

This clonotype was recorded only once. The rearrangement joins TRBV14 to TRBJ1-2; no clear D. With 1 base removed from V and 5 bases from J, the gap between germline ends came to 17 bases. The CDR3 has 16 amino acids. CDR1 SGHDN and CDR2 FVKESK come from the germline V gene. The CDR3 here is CASSQAGREGLYGYTF. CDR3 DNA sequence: TGTGCCAGCAGCCAAGCTGGGCGGGAAGGATTATATGGCTACACCTTC.

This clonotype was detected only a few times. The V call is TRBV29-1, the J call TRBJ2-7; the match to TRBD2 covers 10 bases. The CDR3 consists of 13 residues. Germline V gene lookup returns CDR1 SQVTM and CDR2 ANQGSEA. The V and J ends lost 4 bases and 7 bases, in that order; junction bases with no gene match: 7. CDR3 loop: CSVGLAGVGEQYF. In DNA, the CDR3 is TGCAGCGTTGGCCTAGCGGGAGTGGGTGAGCAGTACTTC.

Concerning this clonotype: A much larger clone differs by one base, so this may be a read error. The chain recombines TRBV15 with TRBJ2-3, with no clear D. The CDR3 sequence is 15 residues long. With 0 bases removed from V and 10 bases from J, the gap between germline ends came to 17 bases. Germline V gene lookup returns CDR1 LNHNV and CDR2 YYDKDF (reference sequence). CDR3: CATSRDDAEKIPQYF. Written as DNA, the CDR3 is TGTGCCACCAGCAGAGATGACGCAGAGAAAATTCCGCAGTATTTT.

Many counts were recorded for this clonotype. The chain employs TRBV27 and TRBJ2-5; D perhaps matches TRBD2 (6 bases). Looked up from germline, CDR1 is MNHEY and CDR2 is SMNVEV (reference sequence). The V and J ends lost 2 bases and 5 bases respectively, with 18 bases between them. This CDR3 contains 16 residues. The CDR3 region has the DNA TGTGCCAGCAGTTTACTGCCGGAACACCGGGGGGAGACCCAGTACTTC. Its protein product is CASSLLPEHRGETQYF.

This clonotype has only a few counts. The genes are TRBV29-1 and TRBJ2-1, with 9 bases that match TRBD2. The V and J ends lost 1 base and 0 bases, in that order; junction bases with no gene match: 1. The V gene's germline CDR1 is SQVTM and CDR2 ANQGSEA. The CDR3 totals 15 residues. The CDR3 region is CSVEGSGSSYNEQFF. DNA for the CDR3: TGCAGCGTTGAAGGTAGCGGGAGCTCCTACAATGAGCAGTTCTTC.

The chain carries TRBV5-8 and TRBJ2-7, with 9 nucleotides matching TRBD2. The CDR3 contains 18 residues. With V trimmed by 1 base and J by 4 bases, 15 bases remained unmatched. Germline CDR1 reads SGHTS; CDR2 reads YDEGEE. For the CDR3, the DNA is TGTGCCAGCAGCTTGCTCGGACTAGCGAACCTTAAGCCTTACGAGCAGTACTTC. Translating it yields CASSLLGLANLKPYEQYF.

The CDR3 sequence: CASSPLMSGVKREQFF. The CDR3 DNA follows: TGTGCCAGCAGCCCACTAATGTCGGGGGTTAAACGAGAGCAGTTCTTC. The rearrangement joins TRBV3-1 to TRBJ2-1, with D possibly being TRBD2 (6 bases). V was shortened by 4 bases and J by 10 bases, with 23 bases between the two germline ends. The length of the CDR3 is 16 residues. The germline gives CDR1 LGHDT, CDR2 YNNKEL (reference sequence).

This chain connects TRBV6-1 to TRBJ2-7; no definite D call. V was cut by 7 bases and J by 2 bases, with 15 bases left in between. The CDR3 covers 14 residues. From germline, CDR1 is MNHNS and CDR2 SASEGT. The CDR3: CASTGPRNPYEQYF. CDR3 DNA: TGTGCCAGCACCGGCCCGCGGAACCCCTACGAGCAGTACTTC.

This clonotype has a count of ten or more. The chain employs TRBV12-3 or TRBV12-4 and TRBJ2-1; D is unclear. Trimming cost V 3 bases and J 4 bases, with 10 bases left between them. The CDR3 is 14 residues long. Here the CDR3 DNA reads TGTGCCAGCAGTTTCCCGCCGATGTACAATGAGCAGTTCTTC. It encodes CASSFPPMYNEQFF.

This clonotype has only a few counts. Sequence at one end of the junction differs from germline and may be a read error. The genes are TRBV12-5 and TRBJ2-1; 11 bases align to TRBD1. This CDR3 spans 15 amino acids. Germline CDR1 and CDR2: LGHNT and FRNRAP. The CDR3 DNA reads TGTGCTAGTGGGACAGGGGACAGGGGGAACTATGAGCGGTTCTTC. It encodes CASGTGDRGNYERFF.

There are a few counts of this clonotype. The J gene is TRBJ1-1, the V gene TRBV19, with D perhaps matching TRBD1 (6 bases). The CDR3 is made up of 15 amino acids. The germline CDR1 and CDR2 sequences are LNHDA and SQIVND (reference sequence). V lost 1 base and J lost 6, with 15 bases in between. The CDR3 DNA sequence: TGTGCCAGTAGTATAGCCCGGACAGTGGGAGCTGAAGCTTTCTTT. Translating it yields CASSIARTVGAEAFF.

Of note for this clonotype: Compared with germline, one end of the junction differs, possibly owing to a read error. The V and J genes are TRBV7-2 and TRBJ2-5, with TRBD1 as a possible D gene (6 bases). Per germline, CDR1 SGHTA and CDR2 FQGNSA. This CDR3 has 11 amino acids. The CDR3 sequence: CASSLGDTQSF. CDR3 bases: TGTGCCAGCAGCTTAGGGGACACCCAGTCCTTC. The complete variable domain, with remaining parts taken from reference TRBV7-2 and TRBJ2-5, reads GAGVSQSPSNKVTEKGKDVELRCDPISGHTALYWYRQSLGQGLEFLIYFQGNSAPDKSGLPSDRFSAERTGGSVSTLTIQRTQQEDSAVYLCASSLGDTQSFGPGTRLLVL.

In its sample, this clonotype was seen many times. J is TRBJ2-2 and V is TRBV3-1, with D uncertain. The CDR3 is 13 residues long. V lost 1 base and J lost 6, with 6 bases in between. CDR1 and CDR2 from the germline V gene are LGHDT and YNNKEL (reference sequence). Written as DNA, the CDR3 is TGTGCCAGCAGCCAAGTGGCGGCCGGGGAGCTGTTTTTT. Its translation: CASSQVAAGELFF.

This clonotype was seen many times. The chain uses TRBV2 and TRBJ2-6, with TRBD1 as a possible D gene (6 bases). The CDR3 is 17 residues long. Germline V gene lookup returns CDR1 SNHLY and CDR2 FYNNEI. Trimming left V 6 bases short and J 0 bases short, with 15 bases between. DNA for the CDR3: TGTGCCAGCAGCGTGGACAGTAAAAGCTCTGGGGCCAACGTCCTGACTTTC. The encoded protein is CASSVDSKSSGANVLTF.

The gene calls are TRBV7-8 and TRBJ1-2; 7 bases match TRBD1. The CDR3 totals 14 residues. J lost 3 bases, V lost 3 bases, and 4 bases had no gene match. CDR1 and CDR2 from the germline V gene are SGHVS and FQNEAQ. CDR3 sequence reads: CASSFQGGDYGYTF. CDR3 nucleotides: TGTGCCAGCAGCTTTCAGGGGGGGGACTATGGCTACACCTTC.

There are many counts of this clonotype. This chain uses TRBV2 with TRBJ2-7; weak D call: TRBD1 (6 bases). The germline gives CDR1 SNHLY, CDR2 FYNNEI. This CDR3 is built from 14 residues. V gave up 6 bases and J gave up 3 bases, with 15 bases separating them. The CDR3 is CASSGTRRNYEQYF. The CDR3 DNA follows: TGTGCCAGCAGCGGGACAAGAAGGAACTACGAGCAGTACTTC.

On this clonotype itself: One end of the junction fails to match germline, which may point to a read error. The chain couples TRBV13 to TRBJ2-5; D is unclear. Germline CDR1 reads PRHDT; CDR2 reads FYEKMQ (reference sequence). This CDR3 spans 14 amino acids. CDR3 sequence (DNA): TGCGCCAGCAGCCAAGTTGTCGGGCAAGAGACCCAGTACTTC. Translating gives CASSQVVGQETQYF.

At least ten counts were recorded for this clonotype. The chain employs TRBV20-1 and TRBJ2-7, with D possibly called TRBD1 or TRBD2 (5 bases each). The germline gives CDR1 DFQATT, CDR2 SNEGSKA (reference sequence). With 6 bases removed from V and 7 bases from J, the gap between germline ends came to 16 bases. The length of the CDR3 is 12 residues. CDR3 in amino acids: CSATGGGREQYF. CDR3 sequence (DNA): TGCAGTGCGACGGGTGGGGGTCGGGAGCAGTACTTC.

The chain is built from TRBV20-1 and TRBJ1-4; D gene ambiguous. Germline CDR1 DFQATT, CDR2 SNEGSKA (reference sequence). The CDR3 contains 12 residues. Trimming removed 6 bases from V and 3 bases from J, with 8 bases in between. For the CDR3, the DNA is TGCAGTGCGGTCCGGTCTAATGAAAAACTGTTTTTT. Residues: CSAVRSNEKLFF.

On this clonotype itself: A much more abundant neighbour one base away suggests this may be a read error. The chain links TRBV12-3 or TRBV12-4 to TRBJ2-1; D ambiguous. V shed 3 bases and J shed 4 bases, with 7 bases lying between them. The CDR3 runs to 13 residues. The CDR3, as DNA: TGTGCCAGCAGTTTCGGCCAGTACAATGAGCAGTTCTTC. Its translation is CASSFGQYNEQFF.